One sample yielded the 17 T cell receptor beta chains listed below, sequenced in a study of T cell changes during pregnancy in multiple sclerosis. The protocol was immunoSEQ multiplex PCR, while the TCRdb copy is restricted to in-frame clones and leaves out a portion. Here the sample spans fewer than 75,000 clones, about 90% being singletons. The material sequenced was peripheral blood, taken in the first trimester of pregnancy. The receptors originated from a female donor with multiple sclerosis, enrolled in a pregnancy study.

This chain uses TRBV5-1 with TRBJ2-2, with 8 bases aligning to TRBD1. In germline, CDR1 is SGHRS, CDR2 YFSETQ. The length of the CDR3 is 16 residues. The trim removed 4 bases at V and 4 bases at J, leaving 9 bases unmatched. The CDR3 DNA reads TGCGCCAGCAGCGTCGACAGGGGCGCGATCACCGGGGAGCTGTTTTTT. Translation gives CASSVDRGAITGELFF.

The chain employs TRBV19 and TRBJ1-5, with TRBD1 as a possible D gene (6 bases). V gave up 4 bases and J gave up 2 bases, with 18 bases separating them. The CDR3 length is 17 residues. CDR1 LNHDA and CDR2 SQIVND come from the germline V gene (reference sequence). The CDR3 bases are TGTGCCAGTAGTACTCAGGGGCCCGGTGCGGGCAATCAGCCCCAGCATTTT. Encoded protein: CASSTQGPGAGNQPQHF.

V is TRBV19 and J is TRBJ1-1; D possibly corresponds to TRBD1 (6 bases). Germline lookup yields CDR1 LNHDA and CDR2 SQIVND (reference sequence). CDR3 length: 15 amino acids. The germline V and J ends were trimmed by 7 bases and 0 bases, with 15 bases remaining between them. CDR3 coding DNA: TGTGCCAGTAAAACCGGGACAAATATGAACACTGAAGCTTTCTTT. It codes for CASKTGTNMNTEAFF.

The chain couples TRBV10-1 to TRBJ2-2, with 7 bases fitting TRBD1. This CDR3 has 18 residues. Germline V gives CDR1 WNHNN, CDR2 SYGVQD (reference sequence). The J segment lost 1 base and the V segment lost 4 bases, leaving 12 bases of the junction unmatched. The chain's CDR3 is CASSAEFGTAVNTGELFF. For the CDR3, the DNA is TGCGCCAGCAGTGCGGAGTTTGGGACAGCGGTGAACACCGGGGAGCTGTTTTTT.

This sequence joins TRBV2 and TRBJ1-4; D possibly corresponds to TRBD1 (6 bases). Germline loops: CDR1 SNHLY, CDR2 FYNNEI. V was pared by 2 bases and J by 10 bases, with 11 bases between. This CDR3 is built from 13 residues. Here the CDR3 DNA reads TGTGCCAGCAGTGAAACAGGGAGGGGAAAACTGTTTTTT. It encodes CASSETGRGKLFF.

The V gene is TRBV10-3, the J gene TRBJ2-4; 9 positions match TRBD2. J lost 0 bases, V lost 2 bases, and 2 bases had no gene match. Germline V CDR1 and CDR2: ENHRY, SYGVKD. The CDR3 runs to 16 residues. The CDR3 is CAISESGGLAKNIQYF. In nucleotides, the CDR3 is TGTGCCATCAGTGAGAGCGGGGGGCTAGCCAAAAACATTCAGTACTTC.

The chain employs TRBV28 and TRBJ2-3, with D hard to call. CDR1 and CDR2 (germline): MDHEN, SYDVKM. The ends were cut back, 2 bases at V and 6 bases at J, with 15 bases in the middle. The CDR3 loop spans 15 amino acids. CDR3 bases: TGTGCCAGCAGTTTACCTTCCCGGTCTCGGGATACGCAGTATTTT. This translates into CASSLPSRSRDTQYF.

The V and J genes are TRBV15 and TRBJ2-7; D perhaps matches TRBD1 (7 bases). The CDR3 covers 17 residues. CDR1 is LNHNV and CDR2 is YYDKDF in the germline V gene (reference sequence). V was clipped by 0 bases and J by 5 bases, with 20 bases between them. The CDR3, as DNA: TGTGCCACCAGCAGAGATCCCCCAGGGGGGTTAATAGACGAGCAGTACTTC. Its protein product is CATSRDPPGGLIDEQYF.

The gene calls are TRBV9 and TRBJ1-2, with D hard to call. There are 16 residues in the CDR3. From germline, CDR1 is SGDLS and CDR2 YYNGEE. V lost 0 bases and J lost 0, with 12 bases in between. The CDR3 loop is CASSVGTEIANYGYTF. The DNA for the CDR3 is TGTGCCAGCAGCGTAGGAACGGAGATTGCTAACTATGGCTACACCTTC.

The CDR3 sequence: CASSGTGVQETQYF. The DNA for the CDR3 is TGCGCCAGCAGCGGGACAGGGGTTCAAGAGACCCAGTACTTC. This sequence joins TRBV5-1 and TRBJ2-5; TRBD1 aligns across 10 bases. The germline gives CDR1 SGHRS, CDR2 YFSETQ. The V gene end was trimmed by 4 bases and the J gene end by 2 bases; junction bases not matched to a gene: 2. CDR3 length: 14 amino acids.

V and J are TRBV5-3 and TRBJ1-2; no clear D gene. TRBV5-3 is an open reading frame, and its role is uncertain. This CDR3 spans 15 amino acids. V lost 4 bases to trimming and J lost 3 bases, with 16 bases between them. In nucleotides, the CDR3 is TGTGCCAGAAGCAAGGACTGTTATTTCCACTATGGCTACACCTTC. It translates to CARSKDCYFHYGYTF.

This sequence joins TRBV6-6 and TRBJ2-7; D is perhaps TRBD2 (6 bases). V lost 10 bases and J lost 0, with 16 bases in between. The CDR3 runs to 14 residues. The germline V gene has CDR1 MNHNY and CDR2 SVGAGI (reference sequence). The CDR3 is CATNGGTSSYEQYF. In DNA form, the CDR3 reads TGTGCCACTAATGGAGGGACCAGCTCCTACGAGCAGTACTTC.

The chain is built from TRBV27 and TRBJ2-2, with D maybe TRBD2 (5 bases). This CDR3 is 14 amino acids long. V gave up 7 bases and J gave up 5 bases, with 14 bases separating them. Germline CDR1 and CDR2: MNHEY and SMNVEV (reference sequence). The CDR3 DNA reads as TGTGCCAGCACCTCGGGGAGAAGGACCGGGGAGCTGTTTTTT. Its protein is CASTSGRRTGELFF.

V gene TRBV7-9 combines with J gene TRBJ2-5; the D is unclear. The V and J ends lost 5 bases and 0 bases respectively, with 13 bases between them. CDR3 length: 15 residues. Per the germline V gene, CDR1 is SEHNR and CDR2 is FQNEAQ (reference sequence). CDR3 sequence reads: CASSPRLAYQETQYF. The CDR3 DNA reads TGTGCCAGCAGCCCGAGGCTGGCCTACCAAGAGACCCAGTACTTC.

This clone was counted once. DNA of the CDR3: TGTGCCAGCAGCCAGGAACTAGCGGGAGTTTGGGACGAGCAGTACTTC. Translated: CASSQELAGVWDEQYF. The V and J genes are TRBV4-2 and TRBJ2-5, with 11 bases aligning to TRBD2. The J call is uncertain, as TRBJ2-7 better fits the DNA end. Germline values: CDR1 LGHNA, CDR2 YNFKEQ. This CDR3 comprises 16 residues.

V and J are TRBV27 and TRBJ2-5; the match to TRBD2 covers 7 bases. This CDR3 has 15 residues. V shed 1 base and J 5 bases; nucleotides not matched to a gene: 7. Germline V gene lookup returns CDR1 MNHEY and CDR2 SMNVEV (reference sequence). CDR3 protein: CASSLLREGPETQYF. The DNA for the CDR3 is TGTGCCAGCAGTTTATTGAGGGAGGGCCCTGAGACCCAGTACTTC.

J is TRBJ1-1 and V is TRBV29-1, with TRBD1 identical over 9 bases. There are 13 residues in the CDR3. Germline loops: CDR1 SQVTM, CDR2 ANQGSEA. V gave up 5 bases and J gave up 4 bases; unmatched junction bases: 5. CDR3: CSVSDRGATEAFF. The CDR3 DNA follows: TGCAGCGTTTCGGACAGGGGAGCCACTGAAGCTTTCTTT.